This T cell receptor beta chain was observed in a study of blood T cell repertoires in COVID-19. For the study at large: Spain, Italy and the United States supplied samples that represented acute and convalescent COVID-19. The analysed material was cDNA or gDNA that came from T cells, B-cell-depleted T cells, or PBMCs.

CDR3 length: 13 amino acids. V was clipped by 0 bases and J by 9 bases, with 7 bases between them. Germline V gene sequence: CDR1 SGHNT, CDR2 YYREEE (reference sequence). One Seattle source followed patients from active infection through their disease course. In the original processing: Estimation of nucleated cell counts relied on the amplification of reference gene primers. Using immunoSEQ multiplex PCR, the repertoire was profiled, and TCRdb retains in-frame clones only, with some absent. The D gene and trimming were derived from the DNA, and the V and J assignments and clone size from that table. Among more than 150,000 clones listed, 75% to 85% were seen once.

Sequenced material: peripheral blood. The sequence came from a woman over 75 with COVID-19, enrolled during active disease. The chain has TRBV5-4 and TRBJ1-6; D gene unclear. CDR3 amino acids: CASSLGRGSPLHF. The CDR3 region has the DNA TGTGCCAGCAGCTTGGGCCGCGGTTCACCCCTCCACTTT. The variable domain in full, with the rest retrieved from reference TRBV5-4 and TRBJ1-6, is ETGVTQSPTHLIKTRGQQVTLRCSSQSGHNTVSWYQQALGQGPQFIFQYYREEENGRGNFPPRFSGLQFPNYSSELNVNALELDDSALYLCASSLGRGSPLHFGNGTRLTVT.